This T cell receptor beta chain was found in a study of Ad26.COV2.S vaccination and SARS-CoV-2 variants. Study-wide points: Assessments of TCR breadth and depth may have underestimated the total T cell responses.

Trimming took 1 base from V and 8 from J, leaving 15 bases between them. Germline V gene lookup returns CDR1 SGHVS and CDR2 FNYEAQ. The CDR3 has 16 amino acids. The method was immunoSEQ multiplex PCR; TCRdb's version includes in-frame clones alone and lacks a portion of them. The data hold just over 350,000 clones, with approximately 90% observed a single time. This clone was seen a few times. Its specificity is unknown. The V and J genes are TRBV7-6 and TRBJ1-6, with D possibly matching TRBD1 (6 bases). Material: peripheral blood, obtained after recovery from COVID-19. The receptor was isolated from a human donor who had recovered from COVID-19. The CDR3 is CASSLVGSGDYSPLHF. The DNA for the CDR3 is TGTGCCAGCAGCTTAGTTGGCTCAGGGGACTATTCACCCCTCCACTTT.